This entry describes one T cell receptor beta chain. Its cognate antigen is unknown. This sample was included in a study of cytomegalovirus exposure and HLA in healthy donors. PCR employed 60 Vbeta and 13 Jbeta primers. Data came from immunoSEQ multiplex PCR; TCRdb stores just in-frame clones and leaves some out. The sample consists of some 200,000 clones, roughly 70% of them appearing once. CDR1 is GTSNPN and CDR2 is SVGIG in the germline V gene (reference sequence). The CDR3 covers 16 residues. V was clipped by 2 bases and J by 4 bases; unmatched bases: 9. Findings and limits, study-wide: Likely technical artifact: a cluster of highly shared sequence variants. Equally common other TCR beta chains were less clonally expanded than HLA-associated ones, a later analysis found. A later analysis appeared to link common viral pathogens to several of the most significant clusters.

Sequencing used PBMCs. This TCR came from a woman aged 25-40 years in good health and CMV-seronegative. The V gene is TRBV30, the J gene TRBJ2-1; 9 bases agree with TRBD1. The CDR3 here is CAWSFPGQGRYNEQFF. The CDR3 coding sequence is TGTGCCTGGAGTTTTCCGGGACAGGGTCGGTACAATGAGCAGTTCTTC.